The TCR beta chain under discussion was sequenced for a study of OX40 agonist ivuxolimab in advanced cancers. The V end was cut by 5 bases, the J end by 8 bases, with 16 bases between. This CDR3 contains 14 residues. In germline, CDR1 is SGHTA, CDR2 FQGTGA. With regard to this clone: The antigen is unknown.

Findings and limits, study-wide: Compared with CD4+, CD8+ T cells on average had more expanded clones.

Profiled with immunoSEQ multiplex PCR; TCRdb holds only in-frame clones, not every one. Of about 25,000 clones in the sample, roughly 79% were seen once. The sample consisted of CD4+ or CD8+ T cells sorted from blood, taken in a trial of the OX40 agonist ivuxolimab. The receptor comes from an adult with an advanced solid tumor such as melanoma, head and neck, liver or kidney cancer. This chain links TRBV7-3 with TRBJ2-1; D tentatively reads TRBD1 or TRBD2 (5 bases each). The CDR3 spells CASSQGFSEDEQFF. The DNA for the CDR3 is TGTGCCAGCAGCCAGGGCTTTAGCGAGGATGAGCAGTTCTTC.